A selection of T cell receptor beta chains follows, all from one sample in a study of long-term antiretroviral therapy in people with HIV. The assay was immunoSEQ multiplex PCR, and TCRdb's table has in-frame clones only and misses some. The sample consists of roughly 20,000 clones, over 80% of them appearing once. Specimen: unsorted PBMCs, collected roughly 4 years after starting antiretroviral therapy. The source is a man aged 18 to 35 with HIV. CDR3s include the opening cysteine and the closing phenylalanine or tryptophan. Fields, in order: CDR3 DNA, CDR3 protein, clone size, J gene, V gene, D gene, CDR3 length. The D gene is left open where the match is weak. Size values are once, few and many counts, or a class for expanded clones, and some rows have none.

TGTGCCTCCAAAGGGATGGACGAAAAACTGTTTTTT	CASKGMDEKLFF	once	TRBJ1-4	TRBV2	-	12
TGTGCCAGCAGCTCTGACAGGGGCTATGGCTACACCTTC	CASSSDRGYGYTF	-	TRBJ1-2	TRBV5-4	TRBD1	13
TGTGCCAGCAGTCCCCTAGCGGGGGACTCCGGGGAGCTGTTTTTT	CASSPLAGDSGELFF	-	TRBJ2-2	TRBV6-5	TRBD2	15
TGTGCCAGCAGCTTGGTTGAGAACACCGGGGAGCTGTTTTTT	CASSLVENTGELFF	once	TRBJ2-2	TRBV5-6	-	14
TGTGCCAGCAGCTTAGACTACTCCTATAATTCACCCCTCCACTTT	CASSLDYSYNSPLHF	-	TRBJ1-6	TRBV7-6	-	15
TGTGCCAGCAGCTTCCACCACCTAAGGTTAGAGGATTCACCCCTCCACTTT	CASSFHHLRLEDSPLHF	-	TRBJ1-6	TRBV11-2	-	17
TGTGCCAGCAGTTTACGACAGGGTACGAATCAGCCCCAGCATTTT	CASSLRQGTNQPQHF	-	TRBJ1-5	TRBV28	TRBD1	15
TGTGCCAGCAGCCTTCTTATGGGCCTTAGCTACGAGCAGTACTTC	CASSLLMGLSYEQYF	-	TRBJ2-7	TRBV28	-	15
TGTGCCAGCATTGACGGGACTAGCGGACACTACGAGCAGTACTTC	CASIDGTSGHYEQYF	-	TRBJ2-7	TRBV2	TRBD2	15
TGTGCCAGCAGCCCCGACACCAGAACAACCCAGTACTTC	CASSPDTRTTQYF	-	TRBJ2-5	TRBV5-8	-	13
TGTGCCAGCAGCTTAGAGGACACAGATACGCAGTATTTT	CASSLEDTDTQYF	-	TRBJ2-3	TRBV11-3	-	13
TGTGCCAGCAAAGAGCTTAACACTGAAGCTTTCTTT	CASKELNTEAFF	-	TRBJ1-1	TRBV2	-	12
TGTGCCAGCAGTGCCGGGACAGGGGGCATTGCAGCCTATAATTCACCCCTCCACTTT	CASSAGTGGIAAYNSPLHF	-	TRBJ1-6	TRBV6-1	TRBD1	19
TGTGCCAGCAGCGCGGTGGAGGGGAAAGCAAATACGCAGTATTTT	CASSAVEGKANTQYF	-	TRBJ2-3	TRBV7-9	-	15
TGTGCCAGTAGTATCCGGGGGCTGGGGCAGTTCTTC	CASSIRGLGQFF	few	TRBJ2-1	TRBV19	-	12
TGTGCCAGCAGTTCCCTAGACAGTCGAGATACGCAGTATTTT	CASSSLDSRDTQYF	-	TRBJ2-3	TRBV27	-	14
TGTGCCAGTAGTCTGAGGACAGGGCGTCAGCCCCAGCATTTT	CASSLRTGRQPQHF	-	TRBJ1-5	TRBV19	TRBD1	14
TGCGCCAGCAGCCAACACATAGGAGGTCAGCCCCAGCATTTT	CASSQHIGGQPQHF	-	TRBJ1-5	TRBV4-1	-	14
TGTGCCAGCCAAGAGACTCCTGCTAACACTGAAGCTTTCTTT	CASQETPANTEAFF	-	TRBJ1-1	TRBV27	-	14
TGTGCCAGCAGTTTATACCATTATGGTGGTTTCTTT	CASSLYHYGGFF	-	TRBJ1-1	TRBV28	-	12
TGTGCCAGTAAGGGGCAGGGAATGAACACTGAAGCTTTCTTT	CASKGQGMNTEAFF	-	TRBJ1-1	TRBV19	-	14
TGTGCCAGCAGCTCGCGGACAGGGGCAGAGCGGGATACGCAGTATTTT	CASSSRTGAERDTQYF	-	TRBJ2-3	TRBV11-3	TRBD1	16
TGTGCCAGCAGTGATATAGCGGGGGGGACCGAGGTGACCCAGTACTTC	CASSDIAGGTEVTQYF	-	TRBJ2-5	TRBV9	TRBD2	16
TGTGCCAGCAGCAAGGACCAGGGAACCCTCCACTTT	CASSKDQGTLHF	-	TRBJ1-6	TRBV9	-	12
TGTGCCAGCAGCCCAAGGACAGCTTCAAGGCTATTGAACACTGAAGCTTTCTTT	CASSPRTASRLLNTEAFF	-	TRBJ1-1	TRBV2	-	18
TGTGCCAGCAGCTTAGAGGAAAGCGATGAGCAGTTCTTC	CASSLEESDEQFF	-	TRBJ2-1	TRBV13	-	13
TGTGCCAGCAGCCAAGGGGCAGGGGTCACAGATACGCAGTATTTT	CASSQGAGVTDTQYF	few	TRBJ2-3	TRBV4-2	-	15
TGTGCCAGCAGCTTGGAGGGGACAGGGGAGCAGTTCTTC	CASSLEGTGEQFF	once	TRBJ2-1	TRBV5-5	TRBD1	13
TGTGCCAGCAGCTTCACCCAGTCAGGGGTCGGGCGCACTGAAGCTTTCTTT	CASSFTQSGVGRTEAFF	-	TRBJ1-1	TRBV7-8	-	17
TGTGCCAGCAGTTTAAACGATAACTACGAGCAGTACTTC	CASSLNDNYEQYF	once	TRBJ2-7	TRBV28	-	13
TGTGCCAGCAGTCGATTTGGAATGAACACTGAAGCTTTCTTT	CASSRFGMNTEAFF	-	TRBJ1-1	TRBV6-1	-	14
TGTGCCAGCAGCGAGGGGGGGGAGACTGAAGCTTTCTTT	CASSEGGETEAFF	-	TRBJ1-1	TRBV9	-	13
TGTGCTAGCAGCCCTGGGTCCGACAATGAGCAGTTCTTC	CASSPGSDNEQFF	-	TRBJ2-1	TRBV7-7	-	13
TGTGCCACCAGCAGAGATTTGGGGTATAGCAATCAGCCCCAGCATTTT	CATSRDLGYSNQPQHF	-	TRBJ1-5	TRBV15	-	16
TGTGCCAGCTCACCCGTTTCAGGGACTACCGCCTACGAGCAGTACTTC	CASSPVSGTTAYEQYF	-	TRBJ2-7	TRBV18	TRBD2	16
TGTGCCAGCACCAATTTTCCCGACAATTTAGCCAAAAACATTCAGTACTTC	CASTNFPDNLAKNIQYF	once	TRBJ2-4	TRBV7-9	-	17
TGCAGTACCCTTAACAAAGAGACCCAGTACTTC	CSTLNKETQYF	-	TRBJ2-5	TRBV20-1	-	11
TGTGCCAGCCGACAGGGAGGAAACACCATATATTTT	CASRQGGNTIYF	-	TRBJ1-3	TRBV19	TRBD1	12
TGTGCCAGCAGTTTCCGGGCCGGTGCAACTAATGAAAAACTGTTTTTT	CASSFRAGATNEKLFF	-	TRBJ1-4	TRBV27	-	16
TGTGCCAGCAGTTTACTCTACGAGCAGTACTTC	CASSLLYEQYF	-	TRBJ2-7	TRBV6-6	-	11
TGCGCCAGCGGACAGGGGGGCGATTCACCCCTCCACTTT	CASGQGGDSPLHF	once	TRBJ1-6	TRBV5-1	TRBD1	13
TGTGCCAGCGGAAGCTTTAGCCCTCCCTATGGCTACACCTTC	CASGSFSPPYGYTF	few	TRBJ1-2	TRBV5-4	-	14
TGTGCCAGCAGTCCACGGGGGGCTAGCACAGATACGCAGTATTTT	CASSPRGASTDTQYF	once	TRBJ2-3	TRBV7-8	-	15